The 20 T cell receptor beta chains below were found in one sample sequenced in a study of beta chain features in type 1 diabetes. These receptors' antigens are unknown. Sequencing targeted expressed TCRB transcripts, as all isolated RNA had been reverse transcribed. This table comes from immunoSEQ multiplex PCR, and its TCRdb copy is limited to in-frame clones, with some not included. The table records 300,000 to 350,000 clones, approximately 9.9% of them present only once. Study-level findings and limits: For Type 1 diabetes patients, all four CD4+ subsets carried TCRB CDR3s that were moderately but significantly shorter.

The sample taken for sequencing was central memory CD4+ T cells from blood. The receptors were sampled from a man aged 25 to 40 with type 1 diabetes.

Comment on this clone: A far larger clone is a single base away, which makes a read error likely. This sequence joins TRBV5-4 and TRBJ2-3; no clear D. Germline V gene lookup returns CDR1 SGHNT and CDR2 YYREEE (reference sequence). Trimming cost V 4 bases and J 1 base, with 1 base left between them. The CDR3 consists of 11 residues. CDR3 DNA: TGTGCCAGCAGCCGCACAGATACGCAGTATTTT. Translation: CASSRTDTQYF.

CDR3 protein: CASSPGTANQPQHF. CDR3 nucleotide sequence: TGTGCCAGCAGCCCAGGGACGGCAAATCAGCCCCAGCATTTT. The rearrangement joins TRBV7-8 to TRBJ1-5; D perhaps matches TRBD1 (5 bases). This CDR3 comprises 14 residues. Germline V gives CDR1 SGHVS, CDR2 FQNEAQ. V lost 5 bases to trimming and J lost 4 bases, with 12 bases between them. Looking up the rest from reference TRBV7-8 and TRBJ1-5 gives the full variable domain: GAGVSQSPRYKVAKRGQDVALRCDPISGHVSLFWYQQALGQGPEFLTYFQNEAQLDKSGLPSDRFFAERPEGSVSTLKIQRTQQEDSAVYLCASSPGTANQPQHFGDGTRLSIL.

This clone has at least ten counts. The chain combines TRBV14 with TRBJ2-1; 9 bases fit TRBD1. Germline CDR1 reads SGHDN; CDR2 reads FVKESK. This CDR3 comprises 17 residues. Unmatched junction bases numbered 15, after V lost 4 bases and J lost 8 bases. The CDR3 is CASSPYRGHQREDEQFF. CDR3 coding DNA: TGTGCCAGCAGCCCGTACAGGGGGCACCAAAGGGAGGATGAGCAGTTCTTC.

This clone was found a few times. Here the CDR3 DNA reads TGCGCCAGCAGCTTGGCTCCAGGAAACTCCTACGAGCAGTACTTC. Its translation: CASSLAPGNSYEQYF. The chain joins TRBV5-1 to TRBJ2-7; no reliable D call. CDR1 is SGHRS, CDR2 YFSETQ, per germline. Between the trimmed V and J ends, which lost 0 bases and 0 bases, there was a span of 10 bases. The CDR3 covers 15 residues.

This clone has a handful of counts. The CDR3 bases are TGTGCCAGCAGCTTAGTGATAGGCAGGGTTTCCTACGAGCAGTACTTC. Translation gives CASSLVIGRVSYEQYF. This chain uses TRBV7-2 with TRBJ2-7; D is possibly TRBD1 (5 bases). The CDR3 runs 16 residues. Germline V gives CDR1 SGHTA, CDR2 FQGNSA. V lost 1 base and J lost 1, with 14 bases in between.

This clone occurred a few times. The V call is TRBV7-2, the J call TRBJ2-1; D is undetermined. The CDR3 loop spans 14 amino acids. CDR1 and CDR2 (germline): SGHTA, FQGNSA. Trimming left V 6 bases short and J 10 bases short, with 19 bases between. The CDR3 region has the DNA TGTGCCAGCAGATTAAGGAGTACCGCATCCGAGCAGTTCTTC. Protein sequence: CASRLRSTASEQFF.

The chain uses TRBV18 and TRBJ2-1; no clear D. The CDR3 is 17 amino acids. Germline CDR1 reads KGHSH; CDR2 reads LQKENI. V lost 0 bases and J 0 bases, leaving 12 bases between the germline ends. CDR3 bases: TGTGCCAGCTCACCACCCCAAGGTATCAGCTCCTACAATGAGCAGTTCTTC. Protein sequence: CASSPPQGISSYNEQFF.

A few counts support this clone. This chain uses TRBV7-2 with TRBJ1-1; D gene ambiguous. V lost 6 bases to trimming and J lost 6 bases, with 11 bases between them. CDR3 size: 12 residues. CDR1 and CDR2 (germline): SGHTA, FQGNSA. The CDR3 DNA follows: TGTGCCAGCAGTTCCGAAGTGGCTGAAGCTTTCTTT. Encoded protein: CASSSEVAEAFF.

The V and J genes are TRBV5-5 and TRBJ2-1, with TRBD2 matching 12 bases. With V trimmed by 4 bases and J by 10 bases, 12 bases remained unmatched. CDR1 SGHKS and CDR2 YYEKEE come from the germline V gene (reference sequence). The CDR3 has 16 amino acids. For the CDR3, the DNA is TGTGCCAGCAGCCTGAGTGCGACTAGCGGGGGATTGGAGCAGTTCTTC. It yields the protein CASSLSATSGGLEQFF.

The V gene is TRBV7-8, the J gene TRBJ2-5, with TRBD1 identical over 8 bases. This CDR3 has 16 residues. J was trimmed by 2 bases and V by 5 bases; bases with no gene match: 10. In germline, CDR1 is SGHVS, CDR2 FQNEAQ. The DNA of the CDR3 is TGTGCCAGCAGCCCAAGGACAGGGTTATCGCAAGAGACCCAGTACTTC. It translates to CASSPRTGLSQETQYF.

The rearrangement uses TRBV6-1 and TRBJ1-2, with D unresolved. This CDR3 spans 13 amino acids. Trimming removed 8 bases from V and 2 bases from J, with 12 bases in between. The germline CDR1 and CDR2 sequences are MNHNS and SASEGT. The CDR3 DNA is TGTGCCAGCCGGGTCCTCGGAAACTATGGCTACACCTTC. Residues: CASRVLGNYGYTF.

This clone appeared a few times. This CDR3 is CAWRPEGDEQFF. CDR3 in DNA: TGTGCCTGGAGGCCTGAGGGGGATGAGCAGTTCTTC. The gene calls are TRBV30 and TRBJ2-1; D is perhaps TRBD1 (6 bases). The CDR3 spans 12 residues. V lost 3 bases to trimming and J lost 8 bases, with 11 bases between them. Germline V gives CDR1 GTSNPN, CDR2 SVGIG (reference sequence).

This chain links TRBV7-2 with TRBJ1-2; a possible D gene is TRBD1 (5 bases). V was trimmed by 4 bases and J by 8 bases, leaving 14 bases between them. CDR3 size: 13 residues. CDR1 is SGHTA, CDR2 FQGNSA, per germline. CDR3 protein: CASSSQGLSGYTF. CDR3 in DNA: TGTGCCAGCAGCTCTCAGGGCCTTAGCGGCTACACCTTC.

The gene calls are TRBV29-1 and TRBJ1-2; D might be TRBD1 (6 bases). CDR1 and CDR2 from the germline V gene are SQVTM and ANQGSEA. CDR3 length equals 13 residues. Trimming left V 6 bases short and J 2 bases short, with 13 bases between. The CDR3 region is CSVVDRTNYGYTF. The CDR3 DNA follows: TGCAGCGTCGTAGACAGGACCAACTATGGCTACACCTTC.

The genes are TRBV10-3 and TRBJ2-7, with TRBD1 identical over 7 bases. The germline V gene encodes CDR1 ENHRY and CDR2 SYGVKD. This CDR3 has 16 amino acids. V was clipped by 2 bases and J by 3 bases; unmatched bases: 10. The CDR3 coding sequence is TGTGCCATCAGTGAGAACCGGGACAGTCTCTTCTACGAGCAGTACTTC. This translates into CAISENRDSLFYEQYF.

This clone was seen only a few times. This chain joins TRBV7-2 and TRBJ1-3; D might be TRBD1 (5 bases). V gave up 4 bases and J gave up 0 bases, with 10 bases separating them. The CDR3 runs 15 residues. CDR1 and CDR2 (germline): SGHTA, FQGNSA. CDR3 DNA: TGTGCCAGCAGCTGGACATTTACCTCTGGAAACACCATATATTTT. Residues: CASSWTFTSGNTIYF.

In its sample, this clone was seen a few times. The CDR3 sequence is CASFTLYQAGGLEQFF. CDR3 in DNA: TGTGCCAGCTTTACCCTTTACCAGGCAGGTGGATTGGAGCAGTTCTTC. The V call is TRBV13, the J call TRBJ2-1, with D unresolved. Germline-derived CDR1 and CDR2 are PRHDT and FYEKMQ (reference sequence). The CDR3 length is 16 residues. V was pared by 8 bases and J by 10 bases, with 27 bases between.

At least ten counts were recorded for this clone. J is TRBJ1-5 and V is TRBV7-8; D gene unclear. The CDR3 is made up of 16 amino acids. The V gene lost 4 bases and the J gene lost 6 bases, with 19 bases spanning the gap. Germline CDR1 and CDR2: SGHVS and FQNEAQ. Here the CDR3 reads CASSSEMGGTSQPQHF. The CDR3 coding sequence is TGTGCCAGCAGCTCAGAGATGGGAGGAACAAGTCAGCCCCAGCATTTT.

The chain recombines TRBV19 with TRBJ1-2; 7 bases are a match to TRBD1. The ends lost 6 bases at V and 0 bases at J; junction bases unmatched: 7. The CDR3 has 15 residues. Germline V gives CDR1 LNHDA, CDR2 SQIVND (reference sequence). The CDR3 region is CASRKTTGANYGYTF. The CDR3 DNA reads TGTGCCAGTAGGAAAACCACAGGGGCTAACTATGGCTACACCTTC.

In its sample, this clone was seen a few times. The CDR3 loop reads CASRDESYEQYF. In nucleotides, the CDR3 is TGTGCCAGCAGAGATGAATCCTACGAGCAGTACTTC. J is TRBJ2-5 and V is TRBV2; D remains unclear. Judging by the DNA end, TRBJ2-7 fits better; the J call may be wrong. CDR3 length equals 12 residues. The germline gives CDR1 SNHLY, CDR2 FYNNEI.